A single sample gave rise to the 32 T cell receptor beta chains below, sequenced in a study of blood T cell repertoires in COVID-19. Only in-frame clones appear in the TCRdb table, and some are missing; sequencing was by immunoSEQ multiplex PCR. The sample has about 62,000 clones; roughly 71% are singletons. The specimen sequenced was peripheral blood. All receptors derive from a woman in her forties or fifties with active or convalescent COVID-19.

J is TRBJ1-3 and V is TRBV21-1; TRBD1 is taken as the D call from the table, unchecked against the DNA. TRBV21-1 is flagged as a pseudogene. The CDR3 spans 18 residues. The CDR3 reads CASSNGQNLFISGNTIYF. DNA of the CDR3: TGTGCCAGCAGCAATGGACAGAATCTATTTATCTCTGGAAACACCATATATTTT.

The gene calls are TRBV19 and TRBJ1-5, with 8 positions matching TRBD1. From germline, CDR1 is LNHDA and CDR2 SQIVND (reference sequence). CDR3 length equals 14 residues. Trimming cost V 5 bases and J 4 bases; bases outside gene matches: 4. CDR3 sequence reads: CASSSTGVNQPQHF. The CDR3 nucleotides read TGTGCCAGTAGTTCGACAGGGGTTAATCAGCCCCAGCATTTT.

DNA of the CDR3: TGTGCCAGCAGCCAAGGTGAACAGGGAGAGACCCAGTACTTC. This codes for CASSQGEQGETQYF. The J gene is TRBJ2-5, the V gene TRBV14; possibly TRBD1 for D (6 bases). Germline values: CDR1 SGHDN, CDR2 FVKESK. The V end lost 1 base, the J end lost 4 bases, and 10 bases lay between the germline ends. The CDR3 has 14 residues.

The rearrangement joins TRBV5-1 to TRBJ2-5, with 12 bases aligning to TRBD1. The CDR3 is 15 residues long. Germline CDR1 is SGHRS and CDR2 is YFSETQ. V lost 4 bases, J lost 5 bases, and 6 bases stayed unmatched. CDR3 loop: CASSPGQGAWETQYF. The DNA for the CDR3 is TGCGCCAGCAGCCCGGGACAGGGGGCATGGGAGACCCAGTACTTC.

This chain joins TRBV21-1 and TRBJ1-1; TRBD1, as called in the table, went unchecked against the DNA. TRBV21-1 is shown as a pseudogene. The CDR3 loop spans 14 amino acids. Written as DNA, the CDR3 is TGTGCCAGCAGCCTTGGACAGGGGAACACTGAAGCTTTCTTT. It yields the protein CASSLGQGNTEAFF.

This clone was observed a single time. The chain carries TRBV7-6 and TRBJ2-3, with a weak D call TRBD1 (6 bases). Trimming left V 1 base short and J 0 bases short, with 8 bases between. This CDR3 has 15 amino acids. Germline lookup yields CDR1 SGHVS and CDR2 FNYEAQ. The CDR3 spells CASSLDGTSTDTQYF. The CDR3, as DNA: TGTGCCAGCAGCTTAGACGGGACAAGCACAGATACGCAGTATTTT.

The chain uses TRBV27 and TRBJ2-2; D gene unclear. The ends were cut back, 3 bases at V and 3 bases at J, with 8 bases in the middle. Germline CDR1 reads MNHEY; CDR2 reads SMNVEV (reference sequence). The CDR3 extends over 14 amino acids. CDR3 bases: TGTGCCAGCAGTTTCTCCAGGTACACCGGGGAGCTGTTTTTT. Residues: CASSFSRYTGELFF.

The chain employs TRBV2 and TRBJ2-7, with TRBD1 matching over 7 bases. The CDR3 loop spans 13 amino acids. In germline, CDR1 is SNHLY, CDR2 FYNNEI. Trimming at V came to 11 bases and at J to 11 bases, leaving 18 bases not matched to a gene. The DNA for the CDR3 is TGTGCCGGAAAGCGAACCGACAGGGCTAGGGAGTACTTC. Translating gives CAGKRTDRAREYF.

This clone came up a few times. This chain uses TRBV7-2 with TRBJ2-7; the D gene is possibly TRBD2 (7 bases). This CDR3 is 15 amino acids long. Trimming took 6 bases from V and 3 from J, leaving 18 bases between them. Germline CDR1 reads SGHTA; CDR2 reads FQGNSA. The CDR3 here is CASSVRGGGLYEQYF. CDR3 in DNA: TGTGCCAGCAGTGTCAGGGGAGGGGGGCTCTACGAGCAGTACTTC.

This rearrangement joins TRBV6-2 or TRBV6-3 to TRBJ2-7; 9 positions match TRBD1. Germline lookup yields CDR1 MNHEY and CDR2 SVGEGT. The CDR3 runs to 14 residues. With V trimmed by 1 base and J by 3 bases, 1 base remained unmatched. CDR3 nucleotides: TGTGCCAGCAGTTACTACAGGGGGCTCTACGAGCAGTACTTC. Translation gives CASSYYRGLYEQYF.

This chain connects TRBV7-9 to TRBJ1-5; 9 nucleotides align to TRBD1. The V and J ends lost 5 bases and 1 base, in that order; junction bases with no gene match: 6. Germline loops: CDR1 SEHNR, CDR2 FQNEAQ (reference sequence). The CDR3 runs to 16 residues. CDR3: CASSPEQGASNQPQHF. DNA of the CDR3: TGTGCCAGCAGCCCCGAACAGGGGGCAAGCAATCAGCCCCAGCATTTT.

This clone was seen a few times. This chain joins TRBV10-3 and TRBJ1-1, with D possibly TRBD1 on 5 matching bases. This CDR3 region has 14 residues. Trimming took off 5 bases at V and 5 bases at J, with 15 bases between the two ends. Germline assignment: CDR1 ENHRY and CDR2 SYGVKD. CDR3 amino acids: CAISSWGEGTEAFF. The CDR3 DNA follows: TGTGCCATCAGTTCATGGGGGGAGGGGACTGAAGCTTTCTTT.

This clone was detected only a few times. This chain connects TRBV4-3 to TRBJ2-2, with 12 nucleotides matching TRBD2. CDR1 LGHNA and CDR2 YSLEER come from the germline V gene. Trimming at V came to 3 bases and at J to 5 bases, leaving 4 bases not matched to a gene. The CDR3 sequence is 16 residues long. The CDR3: CASSQELAGGTGELFF. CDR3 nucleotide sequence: TGCGCCAGCAGCCAGGAACTAGCGGGAGGAACCGGGGAGCTGTTTTTT.

CDR3 region: CASSERRGGNEKLFF. The CDR3 coding sequence is TGTGCCAGCAGTGAAAGGAGGGGTGGGAATGAAAAACTGTTTTTT. The V call is TRBV25-1, the J call TRBJ1-4; tentatively, D is TRBD1 (5 bases). There are 15 residues in the CDR3. CDR1 is MGHDK, CDR2 SYGVNS, per germline. Trimming stripped 2 bases from V and 5 bases from J, with 12 bases between.

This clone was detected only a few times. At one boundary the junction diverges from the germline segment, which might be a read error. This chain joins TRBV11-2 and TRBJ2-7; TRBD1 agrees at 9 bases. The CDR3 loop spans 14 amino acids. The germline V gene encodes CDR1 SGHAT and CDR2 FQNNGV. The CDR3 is CASSPMNITGGRDF. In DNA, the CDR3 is TGTGCCAGCAGCCCGATGAATATTACAGGGGGCCGGGACTTC.

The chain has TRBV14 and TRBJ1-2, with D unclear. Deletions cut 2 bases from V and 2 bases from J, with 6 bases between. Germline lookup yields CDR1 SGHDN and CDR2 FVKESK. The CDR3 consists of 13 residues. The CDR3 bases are TGTGCCAGCAGCCAACAACAGAACTATGGCTACACCTTC. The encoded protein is CASSQQQNYGYTF.

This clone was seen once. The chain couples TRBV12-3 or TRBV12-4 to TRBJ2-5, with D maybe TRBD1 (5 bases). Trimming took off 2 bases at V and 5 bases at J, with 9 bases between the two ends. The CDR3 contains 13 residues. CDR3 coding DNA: TGTGCCAGCAGTTTAAGGGGCTGGGAGACCCAGTACTTC. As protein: CASSLRGWETQYF.

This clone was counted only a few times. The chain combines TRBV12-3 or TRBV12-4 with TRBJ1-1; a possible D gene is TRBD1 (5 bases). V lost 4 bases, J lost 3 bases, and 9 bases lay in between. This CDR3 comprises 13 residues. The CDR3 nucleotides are TGTGCCAGCAGTTCCGGGGGTTACACTGAAGCTTTCTTT. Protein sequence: CASSSGGYTEAFF.

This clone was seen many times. The CDR3 nucleotides read TGTGCCAGCAGGCGACAGTACACCGGGGAGCTGTTTTTT. Encoded protein: CASRRQYTGELFF. V is TRBV7-9 and J is TRBJ2-2; tentative D call: TRBD1 (5 bases). Trimming pared 6 bases from V and 3 bases from J, leaving 8 bases between. Germline assignment: CDR1 SEHNR and CDR2 FQNEAQ (reference sequence). The CDR3 consists of 13 residues.

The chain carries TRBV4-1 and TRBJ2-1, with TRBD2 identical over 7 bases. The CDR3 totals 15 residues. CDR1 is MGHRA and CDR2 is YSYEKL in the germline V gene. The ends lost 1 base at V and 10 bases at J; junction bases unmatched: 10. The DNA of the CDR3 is TGCGCCAGCAGCCAAGGACAGACTAGCTCGGGGGAGCAGTTCTTC. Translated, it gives CASSQGQTSSGEQFF.

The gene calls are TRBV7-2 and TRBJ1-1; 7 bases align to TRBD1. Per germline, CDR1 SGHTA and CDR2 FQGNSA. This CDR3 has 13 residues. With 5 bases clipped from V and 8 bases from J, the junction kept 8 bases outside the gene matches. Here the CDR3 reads CASSRFRDSEAFF. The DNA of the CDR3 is TGTGCCAGCAGCCGATTTAGGGACAGCGAAGCTTTCTTT.

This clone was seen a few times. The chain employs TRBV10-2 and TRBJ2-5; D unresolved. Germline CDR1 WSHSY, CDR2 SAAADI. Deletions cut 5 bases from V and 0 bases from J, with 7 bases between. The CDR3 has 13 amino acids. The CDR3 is CASSYQYQETQYF. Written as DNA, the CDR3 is TGCGCCAGCAGTTATCAGTACCAAGAGACCCAGTACTTC.

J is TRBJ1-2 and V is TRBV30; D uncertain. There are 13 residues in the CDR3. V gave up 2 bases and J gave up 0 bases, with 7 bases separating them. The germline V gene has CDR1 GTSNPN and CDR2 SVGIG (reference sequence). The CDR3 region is CAWSFSANYGYTF. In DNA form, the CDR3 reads TGTGCCTGGAGTTTTTCAGCTAACTATGGCTACACCTTC.

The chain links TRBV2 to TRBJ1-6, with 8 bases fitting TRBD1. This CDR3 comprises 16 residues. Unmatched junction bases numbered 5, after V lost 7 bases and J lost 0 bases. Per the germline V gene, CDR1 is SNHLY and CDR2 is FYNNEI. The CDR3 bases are TGTGCCAGCACTAGAACAGGGGGCTCCTATAATTCACCCCTCCACTTT. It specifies CASTRTGGSYNSPLHF.

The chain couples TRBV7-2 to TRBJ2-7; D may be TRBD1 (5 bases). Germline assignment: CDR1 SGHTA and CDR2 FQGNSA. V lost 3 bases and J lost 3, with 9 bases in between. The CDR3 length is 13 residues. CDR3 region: CASSFSTDYEQYF. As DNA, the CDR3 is TGTGCCAGCAGCTTTTCGACAGACTACGAGCAGTACTTC. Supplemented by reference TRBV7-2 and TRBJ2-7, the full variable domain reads GAGVSQSPSNKVTEKGKDVELRCDPISGHTALYWYRQSLGQGLEFLIYFQGNSAPDKSGLPSDRFSAERTGGSVSTLTIQRTQQEDSAVYLCASSFSTDYEQYFGPGTRLTVT.

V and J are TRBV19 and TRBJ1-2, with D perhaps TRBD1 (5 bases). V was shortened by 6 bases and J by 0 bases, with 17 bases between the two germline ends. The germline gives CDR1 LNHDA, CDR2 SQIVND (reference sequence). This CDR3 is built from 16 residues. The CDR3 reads CASSLNWDLANYGYTF. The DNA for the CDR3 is TGTGCCAGTAGCCTAAATTGGGACTTAGCTAACTATGGCTACACCTTC.

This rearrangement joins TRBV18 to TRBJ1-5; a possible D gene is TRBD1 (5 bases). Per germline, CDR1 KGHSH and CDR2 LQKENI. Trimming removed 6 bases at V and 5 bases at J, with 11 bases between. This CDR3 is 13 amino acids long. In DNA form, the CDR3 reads TGTGCCAGCTCCCCATGGGGCGATCAGCCCCAGCATTTT. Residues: CASSPWGDQPQHF.

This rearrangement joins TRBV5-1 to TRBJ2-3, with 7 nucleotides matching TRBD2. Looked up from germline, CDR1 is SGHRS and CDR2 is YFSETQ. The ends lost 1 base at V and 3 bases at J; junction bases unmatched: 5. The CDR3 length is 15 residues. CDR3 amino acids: CASSLSGGGTDTQYF. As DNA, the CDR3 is TGCGCCAGCAGCTTGTCGGGAGGTGGGACAGATACGCAGTATTTT.

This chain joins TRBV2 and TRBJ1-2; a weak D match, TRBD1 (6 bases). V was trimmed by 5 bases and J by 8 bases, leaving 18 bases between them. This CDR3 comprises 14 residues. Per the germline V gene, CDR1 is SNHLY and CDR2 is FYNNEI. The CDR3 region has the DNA TGTGCCAGCAGTCCGGACGGCGAGACAGGAGGCTACACCTTC. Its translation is CASSPDGETGGYTF.

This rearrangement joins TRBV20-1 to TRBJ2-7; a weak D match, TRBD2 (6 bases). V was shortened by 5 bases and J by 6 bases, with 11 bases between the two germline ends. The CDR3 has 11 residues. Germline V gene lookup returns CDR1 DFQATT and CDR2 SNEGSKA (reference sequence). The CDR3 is CSAVLAGEQYF. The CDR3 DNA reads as TGCAGTGCTGTACTAGCAGGCGAGCAGTACTTC.

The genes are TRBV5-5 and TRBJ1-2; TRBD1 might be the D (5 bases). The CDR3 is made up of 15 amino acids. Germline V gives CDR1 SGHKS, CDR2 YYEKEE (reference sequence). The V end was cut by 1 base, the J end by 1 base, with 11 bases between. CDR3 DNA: TGTGCCAGCAGCTTGCTGCAGGGAGGTAACTATGGCTACACCTTC. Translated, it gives CASSLLQGGNYGYTF.

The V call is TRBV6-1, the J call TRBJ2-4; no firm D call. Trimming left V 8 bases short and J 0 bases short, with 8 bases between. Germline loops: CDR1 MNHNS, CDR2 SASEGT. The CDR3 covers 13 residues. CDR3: CASVEVAKNIQYF. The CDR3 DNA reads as TGTGCCAGCGTCGAGGTAGCCAAAAACATTCAGTACTTC.